This T cell receptor (beta chain) is from a study of T cells in Graves' hyperthyroidism and ophthalmopathy (dated by TCRdb to about 2019). Concerning the study at large: Peripheral blood samples were taken at initial diagnosis, before any treatment was given. Following sampling, methimazole starting at 30 mg daily was given to hyperthyroidism patients, and high-dose intravenous methylprednisolone was given to ophthalmopathy patients. A discovery cohort of approximately 100 patients, roughly 45 with Graves' ophthalmopathy and 57 with stable Graves' hyperthyroidism, was used to find distinguishing TCR V-J signatures. Whether ophthalmopathy could be predicted prospectively was tested in an independent validation cohort made up of some 20 hyperthyroidism patients plus 17 patients who later progressed to ophthalmopathy. The roughly 99 discovery patients were divided at random into training and test sets in a 7:3 ratio. In addition, the study compared T-cell repertoires in thyroid tissue and in blood from 6 or 7 Graves' hyperthyroidism patients. The paper describes TCR Vbeta CDR3 sequencing of 140 or so peripheral blood samples, made up of 40 to 45 ophthalmopathy patients, 70 to 75 hyperthyroidism patients and 17 progressor patients. On the study overall, not on this receptor specifically: A 13 V-J signature model separated ophthalmopathy from stable hyperthyroidism, with 87.88% sensitivity and roughly 81% specificity in cross-validation and 80%/75% in testing. In validation, the model predicted progression to ophthalmopathy with roughly 70% sensitivity and about 73% specificity, a median of 6.5 months before onset. Most expanded thyroid clonotypes (frequency above 0.001) were also detected in blood, a finding suggesting that blood repertoires may reflect thyroid immune responses. No statistical method was used to fix the sample size in advance, and group allocation was not hidden from the investigators.

This clonotype showed up just a few times. This receptor's antigen is unknown. Within one base of it there is no much larger clone, and no base qualities were kept. Graves' hyperthyroidism was defined as stable when no progression to ophthalmopathy occurred over 18 months of follow-up. Hyperthyroidism patients were newly diagnosed, had a disease duration of under 2 months, and were aged 18 to 65 years. Exclusion was applied to patients with uncontrolled infections, other autoimmune diseases, pregnancy or lactation. Diagnoses relied on clinical symptoms, serum thyroxine and TRAb, thyroid ultrasound and orbital computed tomography. PBMCs were separated from roughly 10 ml of fresh peripheral blood using Ficoll-Paque density gradient centrifugation. Trizol reagent was used to extract total RNA, and RNA quality was then checked on an Agilent 2100 Bioanalyzer. Amplification of TCR beta CDR3 regions was carried out from RNA transcripts. For the first round of RT-PCR on the TCR CDR3, the HTBI primer set was used together with the Qiagen OneStep RT-PCR kit. Libraries were constructed in a second round of multiplex PCR, after which size selection and purification were performed. Sequencing of the libraries was done on an Illumina HiSeq2000 using paired-end 100 bp reads. Per the authors' processing: SOAPnuke was used to process the raw data, throwing out any read that contained adapters or uncalled bases, had a mean Phred below 15, or lacked an exact constant-primer or identifier match. High-quality paired reads were merged with COPE v1.2.5, and unique nucleotide sequences were defined as clonotypes. Clonotypes were aligned to IMGT TRBV, TRBD and TRBJ reference segments using MiTCR v1.1. Only V-J combinations with frequency above 0.0001, covering 99.2% of repertoires, were analysed. The TCS score was defined as the ratio of F50 (clonal expansion) to E x V (chaos), calculated using BLOSUM62-based TCRdist between CDR3 peptides within each V-J. Welch's t-statistics and random forest reduced around 520 V-J features to roughly 13, which were used in a naive Bayes classifier (R e1071). The public sequencing data were trimmed at Q25 with fastp and processed into clonotypes with MiXCR by TCRdb, which kept only in-frame beta chains. Each CDR3 protein appears once, grouped with its most common genes and DNA. The V and J calls were determined by TCRdb, not by the authors. Within this sample are 550,000 to 600,000 distinct CDR3 sequences, with 16% of them counted one time only. In total, the top ten clones hold 15% to 20% of the sample.

Spanning cysteine to phenylalanine, the CDR3 consists of 14 amino acids. The retained sequence is limited to the CDR3, 42 bases, with the frame set at the first base. The V end gives up 3 bases and the J end 6 bases, leaving 6 bases in the junction not matched to a gene. CDR1 KGHSH and CDR2 LQKENI were looked up in the germline V gene. The specimen was blood. Recombination connected TRBV18 to TRBJ2-7, and TRBD1 aligns with 9 junction nucleotides. This clonotype was sampled from a woman younger than 35 with Graves' hyperthyroidism. This receptor carries the CDR3 CASSPGTGTGEQYF. At the DNA level, the sequence is TGTGCCAGCTCACCTGGGACAGGGACAGGCGAGCAGTACTTC.